This T cell receptor (beta chain) came from a study of blood T cell repertoires in COVID-19. Study background: Sites across the United States, Italy and Spain contributed samples from acute and convalescent COVID-19. In each case, the material was cDNA or gDNA derived from T cells, B-cell-depleted T cells, or PBMCs.

The CDR3 consists of 14 residues. J gave up 4 bases and V 2 bases, and 5 bases lay outside the gene matches. The germline CDR1 and CDR2 sequences are SGHNT and YYREEE (reference sequence). Followed over time, Seattle patients had been enrolled while infection was active. Original processing methods: Estimation of nucleated cell counts was performed using reference gene primer amplification. Sequencing used immunoSEQ multiplex PCR; TCRdb keeps in-frame clones, though not all of them. That table is the source of V, J and clone size, and D and trimming were worked out from the DNA. The sample has 330,000 or so clones, 87% seen once.

The sequencing input was peripheral blood. The source of this sequence is a man aged 30 to 39 with COVID-19, enrolled during active disease. The J gene is TRBJ1-2, the V gene TRBV5-4; 7 nucleotides agree with TRBD1. This CDR3 reads CASSLSGQLYGYTF. In DNA form, the CDR3 reads TGTGCCAGCAGCTTATCGGGACAGCTCTATGGCTACACCTTC.